This entry concerns a single T cell receptor (beta chain). These data belong to a study of technical replicates of blood from four donors. Looked up from germline, CDR1 is MNHEY and CDR2 is SMNVEV (reference sequence). The CDR3 totals 16 residues. Trimming removed 0 bases from V and 1 base from J; junction bases left unmatched: 4. The assay was immunoSEQ multiplex PCR, and TCRdb's table has in-frame clones only and misses some. The sample carries about 79,000 clones, 94% recorded once. The chain carries TRBV27 and TRBJ2-3, with 7 bases that match TRBD2. Sequenced sample: T cells isolated from PBMCs. The sequence came from a human donor in good health. The CDR3 nucleotides are TGTGCCAGCAGTTTATCAGCGGGATCTGGCACAGATACGCAGTATTTT. Its protein is CASSLSAGSGTDTQYF.